This TCR beta chain was identified during a study of blood T cell repertoires in COVID-19. Study-level information: The study drew acute and convalescent COVID-19 samples from the United States, Italy and Spain. Nucleic acid was either cDNA or gDNA, and it came from T cells, B-cell-depleted T cells, or PBMCs.

Original analysis: Amplification from reference gene primers served as the basis for estimated nucleated cell counts. Data came from immunoSEQ multiplex PCR; TCRdb stores just in-frame clones and leaves some out. The V and J calls and the clone size are those of that table, but D and trimming were determined from the DNA. In the table there are approximately 300,000 clones, roughly 86% of which are singletons. The receptor comes from a woman between 50 and 59 years old with acute or convalescent COVID-19. Sequencing used peripheral blood.

The CDR3 loop is CATSDPTAGGTDTQYF. As DNA, the CDR3 is TGTGCCACCAGTGACCCCACAGCGGGTGGGACAGATACGCAGTATTTT. The V call is TRBV24-1, the J call TRBJ2-3, with a weak D call TRBD2 (6 bases). The CDR3 length is 16 residues. Trimming removed 4 bases at V and 3 bases at J, with 16 bases between. Germline values: CDR1 KGHDR, CDR2 SFDVKD.